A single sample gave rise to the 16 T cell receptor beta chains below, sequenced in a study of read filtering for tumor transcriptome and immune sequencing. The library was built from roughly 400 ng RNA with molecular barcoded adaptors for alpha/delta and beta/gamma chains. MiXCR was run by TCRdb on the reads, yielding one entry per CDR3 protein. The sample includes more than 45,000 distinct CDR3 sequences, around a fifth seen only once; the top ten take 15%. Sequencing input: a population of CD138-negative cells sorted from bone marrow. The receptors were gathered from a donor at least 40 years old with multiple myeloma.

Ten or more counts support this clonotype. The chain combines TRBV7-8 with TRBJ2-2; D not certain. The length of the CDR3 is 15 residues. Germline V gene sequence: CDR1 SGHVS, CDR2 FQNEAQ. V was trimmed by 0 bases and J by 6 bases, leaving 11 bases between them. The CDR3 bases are TGTGCCAGCAGCTTAGCGTCTTCCGCTTCCGGGGAGCTGTTTTTT. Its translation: CASSLASSASGELFF.

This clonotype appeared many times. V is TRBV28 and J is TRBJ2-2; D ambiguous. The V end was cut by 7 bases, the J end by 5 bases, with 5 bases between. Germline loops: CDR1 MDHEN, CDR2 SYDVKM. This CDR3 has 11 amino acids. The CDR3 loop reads CASKATGELFF. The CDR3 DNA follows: TGTGCCAGCAAGGCTACCGGGGAGCTGTTTTTT.

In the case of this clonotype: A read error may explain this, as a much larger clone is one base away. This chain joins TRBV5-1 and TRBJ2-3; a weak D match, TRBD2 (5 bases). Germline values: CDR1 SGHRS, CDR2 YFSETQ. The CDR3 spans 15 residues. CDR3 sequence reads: CASSLLVGSTDTQCF. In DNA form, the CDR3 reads TGCGCCAGCAGCTTGTTAGTGGGGAGCACAGATACGCAGTGTTTT. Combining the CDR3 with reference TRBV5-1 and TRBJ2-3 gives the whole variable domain KAGVTQTPRYLIKTRGQQVTLSCSPISGHRSVSWYQQTPGQGLQFLFEYFSETQRNKGNFPGRFSGRQFSNSRSEMNVSTLELGDSALYLCASSLLVGSTDTQCFGPGTRLTVL.

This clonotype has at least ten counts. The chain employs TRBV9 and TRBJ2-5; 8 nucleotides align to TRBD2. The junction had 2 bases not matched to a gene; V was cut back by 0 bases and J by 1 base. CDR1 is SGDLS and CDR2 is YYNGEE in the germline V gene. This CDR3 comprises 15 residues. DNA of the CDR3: TGTGCCAGCAGCGTAGACGGGAGGGTCCAAGAGACCCAGTACTTC. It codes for CASSVDGRVQETQYF.

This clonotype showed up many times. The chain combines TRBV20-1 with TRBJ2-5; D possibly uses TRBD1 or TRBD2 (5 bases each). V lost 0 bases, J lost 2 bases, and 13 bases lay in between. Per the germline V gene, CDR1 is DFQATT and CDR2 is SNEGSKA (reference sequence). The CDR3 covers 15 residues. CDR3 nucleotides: TGCAGTGCTAGAGATTCGGGACGTATACAAGAGACCCAGTACTTC. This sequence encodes CSARDSGRIQETQYF.

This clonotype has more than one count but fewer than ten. The CDR3 loop reads CAYKVEGLAGWQFF. The DNA of the CDR3 is TGTGCCTACAAGGTCGAGGGACTAGCGGGTTGGCAGTTCTTC. The chain uses TRBV30 and TRBJ2-1, with TRBD2 matching over 12 bases. V lost 7 bases, J lost 12 bases, and 13 bases stayed unmatched. Germline loops: CDR1 GTSNPN, CDR2 SVGIG (reference sequence). CDR3 length: 14 residues.

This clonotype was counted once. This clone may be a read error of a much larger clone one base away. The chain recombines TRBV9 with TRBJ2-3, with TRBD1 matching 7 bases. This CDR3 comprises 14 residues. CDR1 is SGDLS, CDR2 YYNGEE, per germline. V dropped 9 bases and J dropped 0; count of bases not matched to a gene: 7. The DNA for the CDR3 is TGTGCCACCAGTCAGGGGGTTAGCACAGATACGCAGTATTTT. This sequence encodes CATSQGVSTDTQYF.

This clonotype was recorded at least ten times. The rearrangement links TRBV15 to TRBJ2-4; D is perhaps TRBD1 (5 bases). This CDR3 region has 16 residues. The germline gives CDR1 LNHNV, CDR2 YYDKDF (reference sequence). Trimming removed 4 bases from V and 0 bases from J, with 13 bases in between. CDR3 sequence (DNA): TGTGCCACCAGCAAGGACACCAGTCTAGCCAAAAACATTCAGTACTTC. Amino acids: CATSKDTSLAKNIQYF.

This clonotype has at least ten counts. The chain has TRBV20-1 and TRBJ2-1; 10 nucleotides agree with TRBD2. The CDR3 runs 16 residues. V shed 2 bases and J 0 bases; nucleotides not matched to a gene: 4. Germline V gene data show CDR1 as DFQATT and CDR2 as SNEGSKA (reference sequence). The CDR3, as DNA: TGCAGTGCTAGAATGGCTAGCGGGAGCTCCTACAATGAGCAGTTCTTC. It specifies CSARMASGSSYNEQFF.

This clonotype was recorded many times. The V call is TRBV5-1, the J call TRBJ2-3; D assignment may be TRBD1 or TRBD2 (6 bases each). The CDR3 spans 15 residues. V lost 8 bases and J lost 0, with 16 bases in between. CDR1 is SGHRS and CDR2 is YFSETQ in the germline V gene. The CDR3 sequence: CASSGQQPSTDTQYF. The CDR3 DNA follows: TGCGCCAGTAGCGGACAGCAGCCTAGCACAGATACGCAGTATTTT.

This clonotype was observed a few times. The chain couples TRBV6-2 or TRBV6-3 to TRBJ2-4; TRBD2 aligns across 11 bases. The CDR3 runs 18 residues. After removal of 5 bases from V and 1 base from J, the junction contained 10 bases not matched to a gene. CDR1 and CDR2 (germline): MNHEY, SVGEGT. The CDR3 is CASSLTSGRSGAKNIQYF. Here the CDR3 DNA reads TGTGCCAGCAGTCTAACTAGCGGGAGAAGCGGGGCCAAAAACATTCAGTACTTC.

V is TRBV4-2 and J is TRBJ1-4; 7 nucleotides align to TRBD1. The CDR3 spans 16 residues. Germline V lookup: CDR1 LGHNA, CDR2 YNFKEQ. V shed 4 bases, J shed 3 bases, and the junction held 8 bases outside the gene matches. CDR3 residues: CASSRPRDSPNEKLFF. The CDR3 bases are TGTGCCAGCAGCCGACCTCGGGACAGCCCTAATGAAAAACTGTTTTTT.

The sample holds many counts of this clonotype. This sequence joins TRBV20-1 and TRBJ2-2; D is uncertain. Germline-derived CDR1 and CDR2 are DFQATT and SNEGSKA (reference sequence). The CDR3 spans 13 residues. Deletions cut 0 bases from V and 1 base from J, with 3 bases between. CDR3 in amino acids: CSARDQNTGELFF. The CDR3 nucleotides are TGCAGTGCTAGAGATCAGAACACCGGGGAGCTGTTTTTT.

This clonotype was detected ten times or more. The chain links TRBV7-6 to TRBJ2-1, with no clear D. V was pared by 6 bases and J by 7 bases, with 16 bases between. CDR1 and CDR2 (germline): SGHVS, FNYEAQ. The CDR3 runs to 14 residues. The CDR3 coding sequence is TGTGCCAGCAGTCAAAGCATTAATTTAAATGAGCAGTTCTTC. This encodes CASSQSINLNEQFF.

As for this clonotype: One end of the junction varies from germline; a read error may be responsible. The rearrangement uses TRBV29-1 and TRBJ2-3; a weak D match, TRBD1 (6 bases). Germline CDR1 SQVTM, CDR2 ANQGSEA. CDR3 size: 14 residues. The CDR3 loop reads CGVFPQGRTDTQYF. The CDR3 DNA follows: TGCGGCGTTTTCCCACAGGGCAGGACAGATACGCAGTATTTT.

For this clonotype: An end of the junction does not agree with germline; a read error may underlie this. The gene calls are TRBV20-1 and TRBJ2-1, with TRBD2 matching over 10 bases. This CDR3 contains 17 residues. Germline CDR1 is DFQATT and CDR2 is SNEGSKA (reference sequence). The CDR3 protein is CSASDGLKGLAYNEQFF. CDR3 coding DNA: TGCAGTGCTAGTGATGGGCTCAAGGGACTAGCGTACAATGAGCAGTTTTTC.